Only a few counts were recorded for the clone carrying this T cell receptor beta chain. No antigen is known for it. The data were obtained in a study of T and B cells in COVID-19 patients. On the study more broadly: Critical illness requiring mechanical ventilation or extracorporeal membrane oxygenation affected three fifths of the roughly 20 active-infection patients. Of some 20 active-infection patients, roughly 18 carried comorbidities linked to unfavorable COVID-19 outcome. Findings of the study overall: Clonality of TRB repertoires was high in active COVID-19; recovery brought above-healthy diversity and richness.

V lost 6 bases to trimming and J lost 3 bases; unmatched junction nucleotides: 11. CDR3 length: 16 amino acids. Germline CDR1 is MNHNS and CDR2 is SASEGT. Each TRB amplification used 250-500 ng of genomic DNA from blood. TRB rearrangements were amplified by multiplex PCR with BIOMED2 TRB-A/B primers. TCRdb redid the calling of the multiplex PCR reads with MiXCR, one entry per CDR3 protein. The sample includes 14,000 or so distinct CDR3 sequences, 28% of them seen just once. This chain links TRBV6-1 with TRBJ1-2, with 9 bases lining up with TRBD1. The receptor was derived from a human donor who had recovered from COVID-19. Sample: blood. CDR3 DNA sequence: TGTGCCAGCAGCACAGGGGGCTGGGGGTTGGACTATGGCTACACCTTC. Translating it yields CASSTGGWGLDYGYTF.